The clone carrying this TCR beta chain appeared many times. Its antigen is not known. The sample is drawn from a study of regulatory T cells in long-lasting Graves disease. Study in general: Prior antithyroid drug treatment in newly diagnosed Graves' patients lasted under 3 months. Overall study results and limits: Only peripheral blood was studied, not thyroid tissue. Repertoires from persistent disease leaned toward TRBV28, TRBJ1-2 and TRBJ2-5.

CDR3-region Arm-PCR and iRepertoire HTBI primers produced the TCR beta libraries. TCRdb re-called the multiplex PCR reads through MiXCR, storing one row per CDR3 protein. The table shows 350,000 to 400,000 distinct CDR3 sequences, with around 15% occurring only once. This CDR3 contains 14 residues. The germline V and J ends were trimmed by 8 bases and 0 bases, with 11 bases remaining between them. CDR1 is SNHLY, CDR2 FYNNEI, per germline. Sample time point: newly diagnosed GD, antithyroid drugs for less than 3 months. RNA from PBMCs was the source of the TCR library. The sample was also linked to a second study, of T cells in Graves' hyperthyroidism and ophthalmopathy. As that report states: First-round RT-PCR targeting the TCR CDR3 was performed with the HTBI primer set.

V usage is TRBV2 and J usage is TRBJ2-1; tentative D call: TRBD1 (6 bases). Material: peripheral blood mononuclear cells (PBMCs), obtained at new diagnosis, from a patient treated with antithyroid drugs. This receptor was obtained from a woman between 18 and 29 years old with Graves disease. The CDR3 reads CASLDRSSYNEQFF. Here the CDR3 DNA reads TGTGCCAGCTTAGACAGGAGCTCCTACAATGAGCAGTTCTTC. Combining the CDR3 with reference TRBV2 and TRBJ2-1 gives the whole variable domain EPEVTQTPSHQVTQMGQEVILRCVPISNHLYFYWYRQILGQKVEFLVSFYNNEISEKSEIFDDQFSVERPDGSNFTLKIRSTKLEDSAMYFCASLDRSSYNEQFFGPGTRLTVL.